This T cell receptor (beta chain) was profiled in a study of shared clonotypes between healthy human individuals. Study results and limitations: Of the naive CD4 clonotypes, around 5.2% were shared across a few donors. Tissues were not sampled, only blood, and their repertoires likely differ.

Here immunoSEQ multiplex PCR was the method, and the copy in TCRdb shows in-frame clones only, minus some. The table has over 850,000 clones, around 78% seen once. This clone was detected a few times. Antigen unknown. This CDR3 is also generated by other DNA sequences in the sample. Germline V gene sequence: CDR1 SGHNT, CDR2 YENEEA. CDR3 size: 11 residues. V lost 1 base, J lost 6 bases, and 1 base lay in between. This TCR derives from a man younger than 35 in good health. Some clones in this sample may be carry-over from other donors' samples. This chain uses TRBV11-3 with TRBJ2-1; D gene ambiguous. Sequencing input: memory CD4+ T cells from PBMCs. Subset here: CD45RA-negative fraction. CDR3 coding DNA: TGTGCCAGCAGCTTAGGCAATGAGCAGTTCTTC. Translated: CASSLGNEQFF.